The clone carrying this T cell receptor beta chain was seen many times. The authors obtained PBMCs from 9 to 10 ml of fresh peripheral blood. It was RNA transcripts that yielded the amplified TCR beta CDR3 regions. First-round RT-PCR with HTBI primers amplified the TCR CDR3 region. TCRdb used MiXCR to reprocess the multiplex PCR reads, holding one entry per CDR3 protein. The table has around 690,000 distinct CDR3 sequences, roughly 17% seen once. V lost 10 bases to trimming and J lost 3 bases; unmatched junction nucleotides: 8. The CDR3 is 13 amino acids. Germline V lookup: CDR1 MDHEN, CDR2 SYDVKM. The data derive from a study of T cells in Graves' hyperthyroidism and ophthalmopathy.

Sequencing was performed on blood. This receptor was identified in a man aged 50 or older with Graves' hyperthyroidism. V gene TRBV28 combines with J gene TRBJ2-7; 8 bases line up with TRBD1. The CDR3 sequence: CATHSGQDYEQYF. For the CDR3, the DNA is TGTGCCACCCATTCGGGACAGGACTACGAGCAGTACTTC.